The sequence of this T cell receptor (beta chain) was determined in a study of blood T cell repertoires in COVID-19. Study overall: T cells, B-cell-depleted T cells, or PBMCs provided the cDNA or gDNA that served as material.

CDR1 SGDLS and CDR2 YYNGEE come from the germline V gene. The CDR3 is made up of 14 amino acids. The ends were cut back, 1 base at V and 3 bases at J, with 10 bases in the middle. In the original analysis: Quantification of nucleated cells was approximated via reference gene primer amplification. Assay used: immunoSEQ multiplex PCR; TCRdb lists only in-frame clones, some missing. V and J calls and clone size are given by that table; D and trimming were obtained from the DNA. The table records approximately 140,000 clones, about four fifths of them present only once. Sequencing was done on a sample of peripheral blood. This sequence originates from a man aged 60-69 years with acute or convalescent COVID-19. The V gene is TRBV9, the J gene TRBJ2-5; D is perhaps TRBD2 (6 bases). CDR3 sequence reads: CASSVQGGEETQYF. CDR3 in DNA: TGTGCCAGCAGCGTACAGGGCGGGGAAGAGACCCAGTACTTC.